This T cell receptor beta chain was documented in a study of blood T cell repertoires in COVID-19. Study-level information: The analysed material was cDNA or gDNA that came from T cells, B-cell-depleted T cells, or PBMCs.

Donors were grouped by their self-reported clinical history. Donors of Cohort 3 who recovered were those that had two negative PCRs, clearance, or symptom resolution. Authors' analysis steps: Reference gene primer amplification in the assay estimated nucleated cell counts. Clones were sequenced by immunoSEQ multiplex PCR, and TCRdb holds only the in-frame ones, with some missing. V and J calls plus clone size are reproduced from that table; the DNA served to infer D and trimming. Of 200,000 to 250,000 clones in the sample, approximately 80% were seen once. V was clipped by 5 bases and J by 0 bases, with 11 bases between them. The germline CDR1 and CDR2 sequences are MNHEY and SMNVEV (reference sequence). CDR3 length: 15 residues.

Sequenced input: PBMCs or T cells enriched from blood (not recorded which). This clonotype originated in a man aged 55 to 70 who had recovered from COVID-19. The gene calls are TRBV27 and TRBJ2-1, with D perhaps matching TRBD1 (6 bases). CDR3 sequence reads: CASSNQGSSYNEQFF. The CDR3 nucleotides are TGTGCCAGCAGTAATCAGGGGAGCTCCTACAATGAGCAGTTCTTC.